This TCR beta chain was obtained from a study of blood T cell repertoires in COVID-19. TCRdb's table, derived via immunoSEQ multiplex PCR, lists solely in-frame clones and lacks some. In the table there are fewer than 250,000 clones, approximately 85% of which are singletons. The TCR was taken from a woman between 70 and 85 years old with active or convalescent COVID-19. Sample: peripheral blood.

Here the CDR3 DNA reads TGTGCCAGCAGCTTACAGGACATCTATGGCTACACCTTC. Amino acids: CASSLQDIYGYTF. The chain combines TRBV7-9 with TRBJ1-2, with D possibly matching TRBD1 (5 bases). CDR3 size: 13 residues. Trimming removed 2 bases at V and 4 bases at J, with 8 bases between. The germline gives CDR1 SEHNR, CDR2 FQNEAQ (reference sequence). The full variable domain, with the rest looked up from reference TRBV7-9 and TRBJ1-2, is DTGVSQNPRHKITKRGQNVTFRCDPISEHNRLYWYRQTLGQGPEFLTYFQNEAQLEKSRLLSDRFSAERPKGSFSTLEIQRTEQGDSAMYLCASSLQDIYGYTFGSGTRLTVV.